This TCR beta chain was identified in a study of ipilimumab plus nivolumab after autologous stem cell transplantation. Study in general: A median of roughly 8 nivolumab and roughly 5 ipilimumab doses were given.

TCRdb's table, derived via immunoSEQ multiplex PCR, lists solely in-frame clones and lacks some. Altogether about 19,000 clones are present, roughly four fifths being singletons, with the ten largest covering 6.5% to 7.5%. Dosing: nivolumab 3 mg/kg IV, weeks 1, 4, 7, 10, then every two weeks to week 26. This material consisted of PBMCs, taken in a trial of ipilimumab plus nivolumab as post-transplant consolidation. This TCR was sampled from a male donor with diffuse large B-cell lymphoma.

The CDR3 region is CASSQDPNGVGQETQYF. The CDR3 DNA follows: TGCGCCAGCAGCCAAGATCCTAACGGAGTGGGCCAAGAGACCCAGTACTTC. The chain carries TRBV4-1 and TRBJ2-5; D not certain. Germline V CDR1 and CDR2: MGHRA, YSYEKL. CDR3 length: 17 amino acids. V was pared by 0 bases and J by 1 base, with 15 bases between.